This TCR beta chain was sequenced for a study of T cell responses to AZD1222 COVID-19 vaccine. Findings and limits, study-wide: Spike-spanning, vaccine-associated CD4 TCRs were dominant at 160-218 and 743-854. Sampling that yielded the repertoires occurred only after the peak T cell response. A rise in Spike-specific TCR breadth and depth followed two AZD1222 doses.

This CDR3 has 16 amino acids. Trimming at V came to 6 bases and at J to 5 bases, leaving 11 bases not matched to a gene. Germline V gene sequence: CDR1 SNHLY, CDR2 FYNNEI. Concerning this clone itself: Its matching antigen is unknown.

Libraries were prepared by immunoSEQ multiplex PCR; TCRdb keeps only in-frame clonotypes and omits some of them. The data contain 95,000 to 100,000 clones, 70% to 90% of them singletons. The clonotype was recovered from an adult who received the AZD1222 COVID-19 vaccine. The rearrangement links TRBV2 to TRBJ2-2; 8 bases line up with TRBD1. The source was peripheral blood, collected 28 days after the second AZD1222 dose. CDR3 bases: TGTGCCAGCAGCCCCGGGGGCAGGGGGCGTACCGGGGAGCTGTTTTTT. This encodes CASSPGGRGRTGELFF.